The 7 T cell receptor beta chains reported below all come from one sample, sequenced in a study of shared clonotypes between healthy human individuals. Clones were sequenced by immunoSEQ multiplex PCR, and TCRdb holds only the in-frame ones, with some missing. The sample contains about 1 million clones, around four fifths of which appear only once. Sequenced input: memory CD4+ T cells sorted from blood. The subset denotes: CD45RA-negative fraction. The receptors shown here come from a young man in good health.

V is TRBV6-5 and J is TRBJ1-1; 9 nucleotides align to TRBD1. The CDR3 runs 16 residues. V lost 0 bases and J lost 11; bases outside the gene matches: 13. CDR1 MNHEY and CDR2 SVGAGI come from the germline V gene. CDR3 in DNA: TGTGCCAGCAGTTACTCCGGGACAGGGTCGCCTCTTTCTGCTTTCTTT. It codes for CASSYSGTGSPLSAFF.

This clone has more than one count but fewer than ten. The rearrangement links TRBV9 to TRBJ2-1; TRBD2 agrees at 8 bases. Germline V gives CDR1 SGDLS, CDR2 YYNGEE. This CDR3 is built from 17 residues. V shed 5 bases, J shed 9 bases, and the junction held 19 bases outside the gene matches. The CDR3 bases are TGTGCCAGCAGTGCGGGAACAGCGGGGGCCCAAGTTCGTGAGCAGTTCTTC. It translates to CASSAGTAGAQVREQFF.

This clone was seen a handful of times. The gene calls are TRBV7-2 and TRBJ1-6; 9 nucleotides agree with TRBD1. The germline V gene has CDR1 SGHTA and CDR2 FQGNSA. V shed 2 bases and J 6 bases; nucleotides not matched to a gene: 2. CDR3 length: 15 amino acids. The CDR3 DNA sequence: TGTGCCAGCAGCTTACGGGGACAGGGTAATTCACCCCTCCACTTT. Amino acid sequence: CASSLRGQGNSPLHF.

CDR3 sequence: CASTTWGGSSSGANVLTF. CDR3 bases: TGTGCCAGCACTACCTGGGGCGGGAGTAGCTCTGGGGCCAACGTCCTGACTTTC. The chain joins TRBV28 to TRBJ2-6, with 7 positions matching TRBD2. V lost 7 bases and J lost 0; bases outside the gene matches: 12. This CDR3 is 18 amino acids long. Germline V gene sequence: CDR1 MDHEN, CDR2 SYDVKM.

This clone occurred once. The DNA of the CDR3 is TGTGCCAGCAGCTTCCTCCCAGGGGGGGGGCTCGAGACCCAGTACTTC. Translating it yields CASSFLPGGGLETQYF. The rearrangement joins TRBV11-2 to TRBJ2-5, with D possibly being TRBD1 or TRBD2 (7 bases each). This CDR3 has 16 amino acids. Between the trimmed V and J ends, which lost 3 bases and 5 bases, there was a span of 19 bases. Germline CDR1 is SGHAT and CDR2 is FQNNGV.

The chain employs TRBV11-2 and TRBJ2-3; the D is unclear. Germline-derived CDR1 and CDR2 are SGHAT and FQNNGV. CDR3 size: 16 residues. Deletions cut 5 bases from V and 0 bases from J, with 15 bases between. CDR3 sequence: CASSRFALFSTDTQYF. CDR3 sequence (DNA): TGTGCCAGCAGCCGATTTGCACTGTTCAGCACAGATACGCAGTATTTT.

The rearrangement joins TRBV6-5 to TRBJ2-7; 8 bases line up with TRBD2. Trimming at V came to 4 bases and at J to 0 bases, leaving 5 bases not matched to a gene. Germline assignment: CDR1 MNHEY and CDR2 SVGAGI. The CDR3 is made up of 15 amino acids. The CDR3 DNA reads as TGTGCCAGCAGTTCCGACGGGACTAGCTCCTACGAGCAGTACTTC. Its translation: CASSSDGTSSYEQYF.